These 21 T cell receptor beta chains came from one sample sequenced in a study of cytomegalovirus exposure and HLA in healthy donors. PCR involved 60 Vbeta and 13 Jbeta primers. Profiling relied on immunoSEQ multiplex PCR, and the TCRdb table lists in-frame clones only, not all of them. This table has about 130,000 clones, around 80% appearing once. Source material: PBMCs. These receptors all come from a woman between 35 and 50 years old in good health and CMV-seronegative.

The chain joins TRBV28 to TRBJ1-5; 10 bases fit TRBD1. The CDR3 has 17 amino acids. Germline loops: CDR1 MDHEN, CDR2 SYDVKM. Trimming removed 4 bases from V and 3 bases from J; junction bases left unmatched: 9. The CDR3 sequence is CASSYQRTGGPNQPQHF. CDR3 sequence (DNA): TGTGCCAGCAGTTACCAAAGGACAGGGGGTCCCAATCAGCCCCAGCATTTT. Filled out from reference TRBV28 and TRBJ1-5, the complete variable domain reads DVKVTQSSRYLVKRTGEKVFLECVQDMDHENMFWYRQDPGLGLRLIYFSYDVKMKEKGDIPEGYSVSREKKERFSLILESASTNQTSMYLCASSYQRTGGPNQPQHFGDGTRLSIL.

The chain has TRBV7-9 and TRBJ1-6; no clear D gene. Germline CDR1 is SEHNR and CDR2 is FQNEAQ (reference sequence). Trimming removed 1 base from V and 8 bases from J, with 12 bases in between. The CDR3 totals 15 residues. Here the CDR3 reads CASSLVGTTDSPLHF. In DNA, the CDR3 is TGTGCCAGCAGCTTAGTTGGTACCACTGATTCACCCCTCCACTTT.

In this sample, this clone turned up once. The chain combines TRBV6-5 with TRBJ1-4; D remains ambiguous. Germline V gives CDR1 MNHEY, CDR2 SVGAGI. The CDR3 has 14 amino acids. The ends were cut back, 8 bases at V and 0 bases at J, with 10 bases in the middle. CDR3 DNA: TGTGCCAGCTGCCCCGGGACAACTAATGAAAAACTGTTTTTT. It specifies CASCPGTTNEKLFF.

The chain combines TRBV6-6 with TRBJ2-7; D is perhaps TRBD2 (6 bases). V was shortened by 2 bases and J by 1 base, with 15 bases between the two germline ends. The CDR3 consists of 16 residues. Germline loops: CDR1 MNHNY, CDR2 SVGAGI (reference sequence). CDR3 loop: CASSYEDYTRSYEQYF. The CDR3 region has the DNA TGTGCCAGCAGTTACGAGGACTACACAAGATCCTACGAGCAGTACTTC.

This chain uses TRBV15 with TRBJ2-1; 9 nucleotides agree with TRBD1. After removal of 1 base from V and 7 bases from J, the junction contained 2 bases not matched to a gene. The CDR3 length is 14 residues. Germline loops: CDR1 LNHNV, CDR2 YYDKDF (reference sequence). CDR3 nucleotides: TGTGCCACCAGCAGAGGGGACAGGGATAATGAGCAGTTCTTC. Its protein product is CATSRGDRDNEQFF. Full variable domain (rest looked up from reference TRBV15 and TRBJ2-1): DAMVIQNPRYQVTQFGKPVTLSCSQTLNHNVMYWYQQKSSQAPKLLFHYYDKDFNNEADTPDNFQSRRPNTSFCFLDIRSPGLGDTAMYLCATSRGDRDNEQFFGPGTRLTVL.

This clone counts as medium-sized. This chain links TRBV7-2 with TRBJ2-1, with TRBD2 matching 9 bases. The CDR3 has 13 amino acids. Germline CDR1 reads SGHTA; CDR2 reads FQGNSA. CDR3 in DNA: TGTGTTGGGGCGGGGGGGGATGGGGATGAGCAGTTCTTC. It encodes CVGAGGDGDEQFF. Combining the CDR3 with reference TRBV7-2 and TRBJ2-1 gives the whole variable domain GAGVSQSPSNKVTEKGKDVELRCDPISGHTALYWYRQSLGQGLEFLIYFQGNSAPDKSGLPSDRFSAERTGGSVSTLTIQRTQQEDSAVYLCVGAGGDGDEQFFGPGTRLTVL.

The chain uses TRBV19 and TRBJ2-5; the match to TRBD2 covers 7 bases. The J segment lost 2 bases and the V segment lost 4 bases, leaving 13 bases of the junction unmatched. There are 17 residues in the CDR3. The germline gives CDR1 LNHDA, CDR2 SQIVND (reference sequence). The DNA for the CDR3 is TGTGCCAGTAGTAGAGGAAGGACTAGAAGAACGCAAGAGACCCAGTACTTC. Its protein is CASSRGRTRRTQETQYF. Supplemented by reference TRBV19 and TRBJ2-5, the full variable domain reads DGGITQSPKYLFRKEGQNVTLSCEQNLNHDAMYWYRQDPGQGLRLIYYSQIVNDFQKGDIAEGYSVSREKKESFPLTVTSAQKNPTAFYLCASSRGRTRRTQETQYFGPGTRLLVL.

The genes are TRBV5-6 and TRBJ2-7, with TRBD1 identical over 9 bases. This CDR3 comprises 15 residues. The junction had 11 bases not matched to a gene; V was cut back by 4 bases and J by 6 bases. Looked up from germline, CDR1 is SGHDT and CDR2 is YYEEEE. Here the CDR3 reads CASSGGTGRMGEQYF. CDR3 DNA sequence: TGTGCCAGCAGCGGGGGGACAGGGAGAATGGGCGAGCAGTACTTC.

J is TRBJ1-4 and V is TRBV7-6; a possible D gene is TRBD1 (6 bases). The germline CDR1 and CDR2 sequences are SGHVS and FNYEAQ. The CDR3 sequence is 15 residues long. V was cut by 5 bases and J by 8 bases, with 18 bases left in between. CDR3 in amino acids: CASSDSPGVLEKLFF. CDR3 coding DNA: TGTGCCAGCAGCGACTCCCCAGGGGTCTTGGAAAAACTGTTTTTT.

This clone was detected a few times. The chain employs TRBV4-3 and TRBJ1-4; D might be TRBD1 (5 bases). In germline, CDR1 is LGHNA, CDR2 YSLEER. The ends were cut back, 1 base at V and 4 bases at J, with 10 bases in the middle. The CDR3 loop spans 15 amino acids. The CDR3 bases are TGCGCCAGCAGCCAAGTGGAGGGGAATAATGAAAAACTGTTTTTT. Protein sequence: CASSQVEGNNEKLFF.

The V call is TRBV4-1, the J call TRBJ2-2; D ambiguous. V gave up 0 bases and J gave up 1 base, with 6 bases separating them. CDR1 MGHRA and CDR2 YSYEKL come from the germline V gene. The CDR3 totals 15 residues. CDR3 coding DNA: TGCGCCAGCAGCCAAGAAGAGCGGAACACCGGGGAGCTGTTTTTT. It encodes CASSQEERNTGELFF.

This clone came up a few times. This sequence joins TRBV18 and TRBJ1-3; D is uncertain. Germline lookup yields CDR1 KGHSH and CDR2 LQKENI. V was clipped by 3 bases and J by 7 bases, with 10 bases between them. This CDR3 has 13 residues. The CDR3 nucleotides are TGTGCCAGCTCACCGGAAAGACTGAACACCATATATTTT. As protein: CASSPERLNTIYF.

The chain links TRBV4-3 to TRBJ2-6; possibly TRBD1 for D (5 bases). The CDR3 has 16 amino acids. Germline-derived CDR1 and CDR2 are LGHNA and YSLEER. Trimming stripped 0 bases from V and 4 bases from J, with 10 bases between. For the CDR3, the DNA is TGCGCCAGCAGCCAAGATGGGGCGATCGGGGCCAACGTCCTGACTTTC. It yields the protein CASSQDGAIGANVLTF.

The CDR3 nucleotides read TGCGCCAGCAGCTTGGGACTAGCGGGAGGGGTGGCTTCCTACAATGAGCAGTTCTTC. Encoded protein: CASSLGLAGGVASYNEQFF. V and J are TRBV5-1 and TRBJ2-1, with 14 bases identical to TRBD2. The V gene's germline CDR1 is SGHRS and CDR2 YFSETQ. This CDR3 has 19 amino acids. Trimming removed 0 bases from V and 1 base from J; junction bases left unmatched: 6.

Of note for this clone: The junction departs from the called germline gene at one end, perhaps through a read error. The CDR3 region has the DNA TGTGCTAGCAGCCGGGGCCAGGGGGCGCCGGGAAACACCATATATTTT. Its protein is CASSRGQGAPGNTIYF. The chain employs TRBV7-7 and TRBJ1-3; 8 positions agree with TRBD1. The CDR3 consists of 16 residues. Germline V gene data show CDR1 as SSHAT and CDR2 as FNYEAQ (reference sequence). Full variable domain (remainder filled in from reference TRBV7-7 and TRBJ1-3): GAGVSQSPRYKVTKRGQDVTLRCDPISSHATLYWYQQALGQGPEFLTYFNYEAQPDKSGLPSDRFSAERPEGSISTLTIQRTEQRDSAMYRCASSRGQGAPGNTIYFGEGSWLTVV.

In DNA, the CDR3 is TGTGCCAGCAGCTTGGACGGACAGGGAGTTTCCCGGCCCCTCCACTTT. It translates to CASSLDGQGVSRPLHF. The chain links TRBV5-6 to TRBJ1-6, with 8 positions matching TRBD1. The germline gives CDR1 SGHDT, CDR2 YYEEEE. The CDR3 sequence is 16 residues long. The trim removed 0 bases at V and 13 bases at J, leaving 12 bases unmatched.

The chain has TRBV10-3 and TRBJ1-4; TRBD1 aligns across 12 bases. Germline trimming cut 6 bases from V and 7 bases from J; bases unmatched to any gene: 3. Germline assignment: CDR1 ENHRY and CDR2 SYGVKD. The CDR3 length is 14 residues. The CDR3 DNA reads TGTGCCATCAGCCGGGACAGGGGGCTTGAAAAACTGTTTTTT. Residues: CAISRDRGLEKLFF.

The chain employs TRBV4-1 and TRBJ1-2; perhaps TRBD1 as D (6 bases). The CDR3 runs to 15 residues. Germline CDR1 is MGHRA and CDR2 is YSYEKL. V was cut by 0 bases and J by 0 bases, with 8 bases left in between. As DNA, the CDR3 is TGCGCCAGCAGCCAAGATCAGGGGCCTAACTATGGCTACACCTTC. This codes for CASSQDQGPNYGYTF.

This clone showed up just once. The V and J genes are TRBV12-5 and TRBJ1-5; D unclear. The CDR3 has 12 amino acids. In germline, CDR1 is LGHNT, CDR2 FRNRAP. Trimming pared 11 bases from V and 1 base from J, leaving 9 bases between. CDR3 region: CACTESNQPQHF. DNA of the CDR3: TGTGCTTGTACAGAAAGCAATCAGCCCCAGCATTTT.

The CDR3 loop reads CASRKLAGAQETQYF. In nucleotides, the CDR3 is TGTGCCAGCAGAAAACTAGCGGGGGCCCAAGAGACCCAGTACTTC. This chain joins TRBV7-9 and TRBJ2-5; 11 bases map to TRBD2. This CDR3 contains 15 residues. Germline CDR1 SEHNR, CDR2 FQNEAQ (reference sequence). J gave up 1 base and V 6 bases, and 4 bases lay outside the gene matches.

The rearrangement uses TRBV4-3 and TRBJ2-7, with D perhaps matching TRBD2 (6 bases). The V end was cut by 1 base, the J end by 4 bases, with 20 bases between. The CDR3 has 17 amino acids. The germline CDR1 and CDR2 sequences are LGHNA and YSLEER. DNA for the CDR3: TGCGCCAGCAGCCAAGTTCAGTTATTTGACGGGGGATACGAGCAGTACTTC. It is translated as CASSQVQLFDGGYEQYF.